This TCR beta chain was identified during a study of T cells in tumors after PD-1 blockade. TCRdb's copy holds only in-frame clones and misses some; the assay was immunoSEQ multiplex PCR. The sample has tens of thousands of clones, 70% to 85% seen once. Trimming removed 6 bases at V and 4 bases at J, with 15 bases between. From germline, CDR1 is MNHEY and CDR2 SVGEGT. There are 14 residues in the CDR3. Sample: PBMCs, taken before anti-PD-1 therapy. V is TRBV6-2 or TRBV6-3 and J is TRBJ1-2, with D perhaps matching TRBD1 (5 bases). The TCR was taken from a human donor with advanced basal cell or squamous cell carcinoma (not recorded which). CDR3 DNA: TGTGCCAGCAGACCTTGGCAGGGCCGCTATGGCTACACCTTC. It is translated as CASRPWQGRYGYTF.